Listed below are T cell receptor beta chains from one sample, sequenced in a study of shared clonotypes between healthy human individuals. Generated by immunoSEQ multiplex PCR, the TCRdb table keeps only in-frame clones and is missing some. The sample carries 600,000 to 800,000 clones, 72% recorded once. Sequenced input: memory CD4+ T cells sorted from blood. Source of these receptors: a woman in her 30s in good health. Each CDR3 is given with its conserved first and last residue. A D gene is named only where the DNA matches it firmly. Rows may omit the clone size; those that give it use once, few, many or a size class.

clone size,CDR3 length,V gene,D gene,J gene,CDR3 DNA,CDR3 protein
-,15,TRBV7-8,TRBD2,TRBJ2-2,TGTGCCAGCAGCCGAGCGGGAGCGGGCACCGGGGAGCTGTTTTTT,CASSRAGAGTGELFF
-,15,TRBV19,-,TRBJ1-4,TGTGCCAGTAGTATAGACCGGTCGGCAACTGAAAAACTGTTTTTT,CASSIDRSATEKLFF
once,13,TRBV5-1,-,TRBJ2-2,TGCGCCAGCAGCACGCGCCGGGAAGGGGAGCTGTTTTTT,CASSTRREGELFF
-,14,TRBV14,TRBD1,TRBJ1-1,TGTGCCAGCAGCCAAGGGACAGGGGGCGGGGAAGCTTTCTTT,CASSQGTGGGEAFF
-,14,TRBV15,-,TRBJ1-3,TGTGCCACCAGCAGAGATTGGGGTGGGAACACCATATATTTT,CATSRDWGGNTIYF
few,14,TRBV7-9,-,TRBJ1-1,TGTGCCAGCAGCTTACTACAGCCGAACACTGAAGCTTTCTTT,CASSLLQPNTEAFF
few,14,TRBV5-1,-,TRBJ2-5,TGCGCCAGCAGGATCGGGGAGGCCCGGGAGACCCAGTACTTC,CASRIGEARETQYF
-,14,TRBV27,-,TRBJ2-2,TGTGCCAGCAGGCCGGACTGGAGTACCGGGGAGCTGTTTTTT,CASRPDWSTGELFF
-,15,TRBV18,TRBD2,TRBJ2-1,TGTGCCAGCTCACTCGGACTAGGAAGCTACAATGAGCAGTTCTTC,CASSLGLGSYNEQFF
-,14,TRBV5-1,-,TRBJ2-1,TGCGCCAGCACCCGGTCGGCCCCAGACAATGAGCAGTTCTTC,CASTRSAPDNEQFF
few,14,TRBV7-2,TRBD1,TRBJ1-2,TGTGCCAGCAGCTTATCGACAGGGAACTATGGCTACACCTTC,CASSLSTGNYGYTF
-,13,TRBV27,-,TRBJ2-7,TGTGCCAGCAGCCGGACGGGGAATTACGAGCAGTACTTC,CASSRTGNYEQYF
-,16,TRBV28,TRBD1,TRBJ1-2,TGTGCCAGCAGTTATTCGACAGGGCAATGGGACTATGGCTACACCTTC,CASSYSTGQWDYGYTF
-,13,TRBV7-9,-,TRBJ2-7,TGTGCCAGCAGCTTGGCGGCCACTTACGAGCAGTACTTC,CASSLAATYEQYF
-,15,TRBV7-2,-,TRBJ2-7,TGTGCCAGCAGCCTTGCCGGGAGCAGCTCCTACGAGCAGTACTTC,CASSLAGSSSYEQYF
-,15,TRBV7-8,TRBD2,TRBJ2-1,TGTGCCAGCAGCATGGATAGCGGGAGGGCCAATGAGCAGTTCTTC,CASSMDSGRANEQFF
few,19,TRBV4-1,TRBD2,TRBJ2-2,TGCGCCAGCAGCCAAAAAATTCTCTGGACTAGCGGGAACACCGGGGAGCTGTTTTTT,CASSQKILWTSGNTGELFF
-,16,TRBV5-1,-,TRBJ2-5,TGCGCCAGCAGCTTTCAGGGGGGACCCCAAGAAGAGACCCAGTACTTC,CASSFQGGPQEETQYF
-,15,TRBV30,TRBD2,TRBJ2-1,TGTGCCTGGGCACATCTAGGACTAGATAGCGTTGAGCAGTTCTTC,CAWAHLGLDSVEQFF
many,16,TRBV5-1,TRBD1,TRBJ1-1,TGCGCCAGCAGCCCTCCGGGACAGGGGACGAACACTGAAGCTTTCTTT,CASSPPGQGTNTEAFF
-,14,TRBV7-9,TRBD1,TRBJ2-7,TGTGCCAGCAGCTCTACAGGGGTTTCGGACGAGCAGTACTTC,CASSSTGVSDEQYF